This T cell receptor beta chain is from a study of response to subunit inactivated influenza vaccine. CDR3 length: 14 amino acids. V lost 2 bases and J lost 5, with 9 bases in between. Germline assignment: CDR1 MNHEY and CDR2 SVGAGI. This clonotype was detected only a few times. Its specificity is unknown. Study-level points and caveats: Few new T cells, the authors suggested, are recruited by each seasonal influenza vaccination.

TCRdb fed the RT-PCR reads into MiXCR, producing one record per CDR3 protein. The repertoire consists of 200,000 to 300,000 distinct CDR3 sequences, with roughly an eighth occurring once and the leading ten covering about 7.8%. Source: non-naive T cells sorted from PBMCs, taken around 14 days before vaccination. This chain uses TRBV6-5 with TRBJ2-2, with a weak D call TRBD2 (6 bases). The sequence derives from a man in his fifties or sixties who received an inactivated influenza vaccine. The CDR3 protein is CASSYPEGTGELFF. DNA of the CDR3: TGTGCCAGCAGTTACCCGGAGGGGACCGGGGAGCTGTTTTTT.